The TCR beta chain described here comes from a study of blood T cell repertoires in COVID-19. Study-level information: PBMCs, B-cell-depleted T cells, or T cells were the source of the cDNA or gDNA that made up the material.

Germline CDR1 and CDR2: MNHEY and SMNVEV (reference sequence). V dropped 8 bases and J dropped 1 base, with 14 bases sitting between them. This CDR3 comprises 14 residues. Repertoires were generated with immunoSEQ multiplex PCR, while TCRdb's copy carries only in-frame clones and drops some. The data hold 200,000 or so clones, with over 80% observed a single time. The receptor was isolated from a man between 60 and 70 years old with COVID-19, enrolled during active disease. The material sequenced was peripheral blood. The rearrangement uses TRBV27 and TRBJ1-1; D may be TRBD1 (6 bases). CDR3 sequence reads: CASRLGHRNTEAFF. The CDR3 bases are TGTGCCAGCCGCCTGGGACACAGGAACACTGAAGCTTTCTTT.